This T cell receptor (beta chain) appears in the sequencing data of a study of tumor and adjacent non-tumor tissue in lung cancer. The CDR3 runs 18 residues. The V and J ends lost 6 bases and 2 bases, in that order; junction bases with no gene match: 11. The library came from three nested PCR rounds adapted from ARM-PCR protocols. TCRdb reanalysed the multiplex PCR reads using MiXCR and keeps one entry per CDR3 protein. The table includes 90,000 to 100,000 distinct CDR3 sequences, 80% detected once. RNA was extracted from bulk tissue without any cell sorting. This non-tumor lung sample came from over 3 cm beyond the tumor edge.

The rearrangement joins TRBV12-3 or TRBV12-4 to TRBJ2-1; TRBD1 matches 12 bases. Sequencing was carried out using distant non-tumor lung tissue. This clonotype was obtained from a man in his 60s with small cell lung cancer. This CDR3 reads CASSPGTGGFKTYNEQFF. The CDR3 nucleotides are TGTGCCAGCAGCCCCGGGACAGGGGGCTTCAAAACCTACAATGAGCAGTTCTTC.